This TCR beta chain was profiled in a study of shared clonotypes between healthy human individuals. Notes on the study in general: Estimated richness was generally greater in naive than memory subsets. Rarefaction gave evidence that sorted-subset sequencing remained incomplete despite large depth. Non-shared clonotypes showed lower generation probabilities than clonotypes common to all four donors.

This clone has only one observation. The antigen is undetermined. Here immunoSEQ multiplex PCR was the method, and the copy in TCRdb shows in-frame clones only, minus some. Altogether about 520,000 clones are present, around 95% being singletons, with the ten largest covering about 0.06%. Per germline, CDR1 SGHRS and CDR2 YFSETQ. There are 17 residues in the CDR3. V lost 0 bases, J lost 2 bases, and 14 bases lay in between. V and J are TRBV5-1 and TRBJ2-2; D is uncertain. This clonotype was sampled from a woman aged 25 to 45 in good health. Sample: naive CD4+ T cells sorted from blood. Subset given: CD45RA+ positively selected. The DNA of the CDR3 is TGCGCCAGCAGCTTGGGGCAGCGCCCCGTAAACACCGGGGAGCTGTTTTTT. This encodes CASSLGQRPVNTGELFF.